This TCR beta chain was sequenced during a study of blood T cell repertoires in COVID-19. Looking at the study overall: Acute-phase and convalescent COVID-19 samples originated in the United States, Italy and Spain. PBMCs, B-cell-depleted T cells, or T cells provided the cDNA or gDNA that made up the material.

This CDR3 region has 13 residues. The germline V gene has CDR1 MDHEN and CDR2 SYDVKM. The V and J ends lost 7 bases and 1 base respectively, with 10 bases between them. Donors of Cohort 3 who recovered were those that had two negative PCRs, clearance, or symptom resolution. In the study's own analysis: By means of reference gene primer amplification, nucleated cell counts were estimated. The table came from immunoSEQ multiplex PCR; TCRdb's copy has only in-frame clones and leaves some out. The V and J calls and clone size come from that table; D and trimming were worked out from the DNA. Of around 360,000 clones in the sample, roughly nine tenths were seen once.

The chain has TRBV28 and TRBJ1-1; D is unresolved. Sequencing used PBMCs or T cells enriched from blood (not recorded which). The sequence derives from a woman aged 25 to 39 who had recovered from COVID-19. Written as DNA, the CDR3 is TGTGCCAGCAACCCACGCGGGAACACTGAAGCTTTCTTT. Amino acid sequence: CASNPRGNTEAFF.